The clone carrying this T cell receptor beta chain was seen a single time. This entry is derived from a study of control samples from healthy donors and cancer patients. The CDR3 runs to 13 residues. Germline V gene lookup returns CDR1 PRHDT and CDR2 FYEKMQ (reference sequence). The V segment lost 5 bases and the J segment 7 bases; nucleotides outside the gene matches: 5. Measured with immunoSEQ multiplex PCR; TCRdb has only the in-frame clones, and not every one. Of approximately 100,000 clones in the sample, roughly 78% were seen once. This TCR was sampled from a man aged 55-75 years in good health. The sample comprised blood. This chain uses TRBV13 with TRBJ1-1; 9 nucleotides agree with TRBD1. The CDR3 DNA sequence: TGTGCCAGCAGCCCCGGGACAGGGTTTGAAGCTTTCTTT. Translation gives CASSPGTGFEAFF.